This passage covers 10 T cell receptor beta chains from one sample sequenced in a study of blood T cell repertoires in COVID-19. TCRdb's table, derived via immunoSEQ multiplex PCR, lists solely in-frame clones and lacks some. The data contain approximately 100,000 clones, approximately 92% of them seen just once; the ten biggest clones take up around 5%. Material: peripheral blood. Every receptor here comes from a man aged 50 to 60 with active COVID-19.

The V gene is TRBV28, the J gene TRBJ1-2, with 8 bases lining up with TRBD1. This CDR3 spans 13 amino acids. The germline CDR1 and CDR2 sequences are MDHEN and SYDVKM. J lost 8 bases, V lost 6 bases, and 8 bases had no gene match. The CDR3 region has the DNA TGTGCCAGCAGCGTAATCGACAGGGGAGGCTACACCTTC. Protein product: CASSVIDRGGYTF.

The rearrangement joins TRBV18 to TRBJ2-2; D possibly corresponds to TRBD1 (6 bases). The CDR3 is 15 amino acids. The ends were cut back, 3 bases at V and 0 bases at J, with 8 bases in the middle. CDR1 and CDR2 (germline): KGHSH, LQKENI. Written as DNA, the CDR3 is TGTGCCAGCTCACCGGACAGAACGAACACCGGGGAGCTGTTTTTT. Translation gives CASSPDRTNTGELFF.

The J gene is TRBJ1-1, the V gene TRBV5-1, with 7 bases that match TRBD1. CDR1 and CDR2 from the germline V gene are SGHRS and YFSETQ. The CDR3 length is 12 residues. The V segment lost 7 bases and the J segment 2 bases; nucleotides outside the gene matches: 2. As DNA, the CDR3 is TGCGCCAGCGGACAGGAAAACACTGAAGCTTTCTTT. Amino acids: CASGQENTEAFF.

The CDR3 loop reads CASSLGDREDVGETQYF. CDR3 DNA: TGCGCCAGCAGCTTGGGGGACAGGGAGGATGTAGGAGAGACCCAGTACTTC. The rearrangement uses TRBV5-1 and TRBJ2-5, with 9 bases fitting TRBD1. This CDR3 has 17 amino acids. The germline V gene has CDR1 SGHRS and CDR2 YFSETQ. Trimming at V came to 0 bases and at J to 4 bases, leaving 10 bases not matched to a gene. Supplemented by reference TRBV5-1 and TRBJ2-5, the full variable domain reads KAGVTQTPRYLIKTRGQQVTLSCSPISGHRSVSWYQQTPGQGLQFLFEYFSETQRNKGNFPGRFSGRQFSNSRSEMNVSTLELGDSALYLCASSLGDREDVGETQYFGPGTRLLVL.

The chain recombines TRBV5-5 with TRBJ1-1; D is ambiguous. Germline CDR1 reads SGHKS; CDR2 reads YYEKEE (reference sequence). The ends were cut back, 0 bases at V and 3 bases at J, with 6 bases in the middle. The CDR3 sequence is 13 residues long. In nucleotides, the CDR3 is TGTGCCAGCAGCTTGGGTCCGTACACTGAAGCTTTCTTT. Protein product: CASSLGPYTEAFF.

The chain joins TRBV4-2 to TRBJ2-7, with D possibly TRBD2 on 5 matching bases. The CDR3 contains 14 residues. From germline, CDR1 is LGHNA and CDR2 YNFKEQ. Trimming took 3 bases from V and 1 from J, leaving 10 bases between them. The DNA of the CDR3 is TGTGCCAGCAGCCACGGACTGTCATCCTACGAGCAGTACTTC. It translates to CASSHGLSSYEQYF.

The chain combines TRBV24-1 with TRBJ2-5; 11 bases map to TRBD1. Germline CDR1 is KGHDR and CDR2 is SFDVKD. Unmatched junction bases numbered 7, after V lost 3 bases and J lost 5 bases. CDR3 length equals 16 residues. CDR3 loop: CATSDRTGGFGETQYF. The CDR3 DNA reads as TGTGCCACCAGTGATAGGACAGGGGGCTTTGGGGAGACCCAGTACTTC.

The rearrangement links TRBV28 to TRBJ1-5; D might be TRBD1 (6 bases). V was trimmed by 8 bases and J by 5 bases, leaving 19 bases between them. CDR3 size: 15 residues. Germline loops: CDR1 MDHEN, CDR2 SYDVKM. The CDR3 DNA is TGTGCCAGCCGGGGGGCAGGGGCGGGGGATCAGCCCCAGCATTTT. Translated: CASRGAGAGDQPQHF.

The gene calls are TRBV6-5 and TRBJ1-2; tentative D call: TRBD1 (5 bases). Germline V gene sequence: CDR1 MNHEY, CDR2 SVGAGI. Trimming removed 5 bases at V and 4 bases at J, with 17 bases between. This CDR3 spans 15 amino acids. Here the CDR3 reads CASSPGGSLVYGYTF. The CDR3 nucleotides are TGTGCCAGCAGTCCCGGGGGATCCCTGGTCTATGGCTACACCTTC.

This sequence joins TRBV12-5 and TRBJ2-1, with D possibly matching TRBD2 (5 bases). Germline loops: CDR1 LGHNT, CDR2 FRNRAP. The CDR3 consists of 16 residues. The germline V and J ends were trimmed by 1 base and 6 bases, with 16 bases remaining between them. CDR3 loop: CASGLGGLINTNEQFF. CDR3 bases: TGTGCTAGTGGTTTGGGTGGACTTATTAATACCAATGAGCAGTTCTTC.